The 11 T cell receptor beta chains given below trace back to one sample, sequenced in a study of identical twins. In TCRdb, the 5' RACE reads were re-called with MiXCR into one record per CDR3 protein. This sample has approximately 210,000 distinct CDR3 sequences, with less than 9.5% found just once. Material for sequencing was memory (CD45RO+) T cells sorted from blood. The source is a woman under 30 in good health.

The rearrangement links TRBV4-2 to TRBJ2-2; 10 nucleotides match TRBD2. The junction had 2 bases not matched to a gene; V was cut back by 3 bases and J by 4 bases. The CDR3 is made up of 15 amino acids. The germline gives CDR1 LGHNA, CDR2 YNFKEQ. The chain's CDR3 is CASSHSSGGTGELFF. In nucleotides, the CDR3 is TGTGCCAGCAGCCATTCTAGCGGGGGCACCGGGGAGCTGTTTTTT.

The chain couples TRBV10-3 to TRBJ2-1, with D tentatively TRBD1 or TRBD2 (6 bases each). Germline CDR1 reads ENHRY; CDR2 reads SYGVKD. The CDR3 consists of 15 residues. Trimming left V 0 bases short and J 9 bases short, with 15 bases between. In DNA form, the CDR3 reads TGTGCCATCAGTGAGTCGGGGGGCCTACACGGTGAGCAGTTCTTC. Translating it yields CAISESGGLHGEQFF.

This sequence joins TRBV19 and TRBJ1-2; tentatively, D is TRBD1 (6 bases). This CDR3 is built from 15 residues. The ends were cut back, 7 bases at V and 2 bases at J, with 17 bases in the middle. Germline CDR1 reads LNHDA; CDR2 reads SQIVND (reference sequence). The CDR3 loop reads CASNTPGHQNYGYTF. In DNA form, the CDR3 reads TGTGCCAGTAATACTCCGGGACACCAAAACTATGGCTACACCTTC.

This clonotype has a handful of counts. The V gene is TRBV7-2, the J gene TRBJ2-7, with 10 bases identical to TRBD2. This CDR3 comprises 15 residues. Trimming cost V 1 base and J 6 bases; bases outside gene matches: 6. Germline CDR1 SGHTA, CDR2 FQGNSA. This CDR3 is CASSLGLAGGVEQYF. The CDR3 coding sequence is TGTGCCAGCAGCTTAGGACTAGCGGGTGGGGTCGAGCAGTACTTC.

The chain recombines TRBV5-1 with TRBJ1-1; D ambiguous. From germline, CDR1 is SGHRS and CDR2 YFSETQ. CDR3 length: 13 amino acids. Deletions cut 4 bases from V and 6 bases from J, with 13 bases between. CDR3 sequence (DNA): TGCGCCAGCAGCGCACTTGGGTTAGCTGAAGCTTTCTTT. Protein product: CASSALGLAEAFF.

This chain connects TRBV4-1 to TRBJ1-2, with a weak D call TRBD1 (6 bases). The CDR3 length is 11 residues. The germline V and J ends were trimmed by 6 bases and 8 bases, with 10 bases remaining between them. Germline CDR1 and CDR2: MGHRA and YSYEKL. This chain's CDR3 is CASRQGVGYTF. Written as DNA, the CDR3 is TGCGCCAGCAGACAGGGAGTGGGCTACACCTTC.

Only a few counts were recorded for this clonotype. This chain joins TRBV7-2 and TRBJ2-7, with no clear D. Trimming took 2 bases from V and 5 from J, leaving 13 bases between them. Per the germline V gene, CDR1 is SGHTA and CDR2 is FQGNSA. This CDR3 contains 14 residues. Here the CDR3 reads CASSLRRGDHEQYF. The CDR3 nucleotides read TGTGCCAGCAGCTTAAGACGCGGCGACCACGAGCAGTACTTC.

The chain has TRBV7-2 and TRBJ2-1; D ambiguous. The CDR3 runs 14 residues. Germline-derived CDR1 and CDR2 are SGHTA and FQGNSA. Trimming stripped 7 bases from V and 7 bases from J, with 17 bases between. The CDR3 here is CASKAAASSNEQFF. As DNA, the CDR3 is TGTGCCAGCAAGGCGGCGGCCAGTAGTAATGAGCAGTTCTTC.

A note on this clonotype: One junction end does not reproduce the germline sequence, and a read error may be involved. The V and J genes are TRBV3-1 and TRBJ2-3; D is uncertain. The germline gives CDR1 LGHDT, CDR2 YNNKEL (reference sequence). This CDR3 has 13 amino acids. The DNA for the CDR3 is TGTGTCAGCAGCCAAGATAGGCTAAATACGCAGTATTTT. This encodes CVSSQDRLNTQYF.

The genes are TRBV6-1 and TRBJ2-7; 10 positions match TRBD2. With V trimmed by 6 bases and J by 0 bases, 5 bases remained unmatched. Germline V gives CDR1 MNHNS, CDR2 SASEGT. This CDR3 has 15 residues. In nucleotides, the CDR3 is TGTGCCAGCAGGAGACGACTAGCGGGCTCCTACGAGCAGTACTTC. Protein sequence: CASRRRLAGSYEQYF.

This clonotype has just a few counts. The chain uses TRBV15 and TRBJ1-1; a possible D gene is TRBD1 (5 bases). CDR1 is LNHNV and CDR2 is YYDKDF in the germline V gene (reference sequence). The ends were cut back, 3 bases at V and 2 bases at J, with 10 bases in the middle. The CDR3 is 14 amino acids. The CDR3 sequence: CATSRSGLNTEAFF. The CDR3 DNA is TGTGCCACCAGCAGGTCAGGGTTAAACACTGAAGCTTTCTTT.